This TCR beta chain is drawn from a study of cytomegalovirus exposure and HLA in healthy donors. From the 120-subject validation cohort, which was separate from the roughly 700-subject first cohort, the donors were drawn. TCRdb keeps only in-frame clones here, not all; method: immunoSEQ multiplex PCR. The table includes 55,000 to 70,000 clones, 75% to 90% detected once. Per the germline V gene, CDR1 is SQVTM and CDR2 is ANQGSEA. Trimming left V 4 bases short and J 6 bases short, with 18 bases between. This CDR3 comprises 14 residues. Input material: PBMCs. The chain carries TRBV29-1 and TRBJ1-2, with D maybe TRBD1 (6 bases). The clonotype comes from a woman aged 18-30 years in good health and CMV-seronegative. The CDR3 sequence is CSVAGGGVRDGYTF. The CDR3 region has the DNA TGCAGCGTTGCCGGTGGGGGCGTCAGAGATGGCTACACCTTC.